The 26 T cell receptor beta chains listed next were all sequenced from one sample in a study of blood T cell repertoires in COVID-19. TCRdb's copy holds only in-frame clones and misses some; the assay was immunoSEQ multiplex PCR. The sample shows approximately 250,000 clones, roughly 81% of them seen only once. Specimen: peripheral blood. Receptors were obtained from a man aged 50 to 60 with acute or convalescent COVID-19.

This rearrangement joins TRBV25-1 to TRBJ1-2, with a weak D call TRBD1 (6 bases). The CDR3 has 14 amino acids. Trimming took 1 base from V and 4 from J, leaving 10 bases between them. CDR1 is MGHDK and CDR2 is SYGVNS in the germline V gene. In DNA, the CDR3 is TGTGCCAGCAGTGAATCGGGCAGGGGCTATGGCTACACCTTC. Its protein is CASSESGRGYGYTF.

The genes are TRBV6-2 or TRBV6-3 and TRBJ2-7; D remains ambiguous. This CDR3 is 14 amino acids long. Germline CDR1 and CDR2: MNHEY and SVGEGT. Trimming stripped 3 bases from V and 0 bases from J, with 9 bases between. CDR3 loop: CASSYGRSSYEQYF. The CDR3 region has the DNA TGTGCCAGCAGTTATGGCCGGAGCTCCTACGAGCAGTACTTC.

In its sample, this clone was seen a few times. The chain combines TRBV5-1 with TRBJ1-4, with D possibly being TRBD1 (6 bases). The germline V and J ends were trimmed by 3 bases and 2 bases, with 11 bases remaining between them. This CDR3 contains 15 residues. Germline V gene sequence: CDR1 SGHRS, CDR2 YFSETQ. This CDR3 is CASSSYTGTNEKLFF. The CDR3 DNA follows: TGCGCCAGCAGCTCATATACAGGGACTAATGAAAAACTGTTTTTT.

The chain employs TRBV3-1 (or the pseudogene TRBV3-2) and TRBJ2-2; the D is unclear. This CDR3 spans 15 amino acids. V dropped 4 bases and J dropped 1 base, with 10 bases sitting between them. CDR1 and CDR2 (germline): LGHDT, YNNKEL (reference sequence). The CDR3 DNA reads as TGTGCCAGCAGCCTCCAGGTATGGAACACCGGGGAGCTGTTTTTT. It specifies CASSLQVWNTGELFF.

CDR3 bases: TGTGCCGGAATGGGACAGGGCCAGCTGGATACGCAGTATTTT. Translated, it gives CAGMGQGQLDTQYF. J is TRBJ2-3 and V is TRBV6-5; 9 nucleotides line up with TRBD1. The J segment lost 6 bases and the V segment lost 11 bases, leaving 12 bases of the junction unmatched. The CDR3 has 14 residues. The germline V gene has CDR1 MNHEY and CDR2 SVGAGI.

The chain has TRBV20-1 and TRBJ1-1; D unclear. The CDR3 runs to 12 residues. Germline V gene lookup returns CDR1 DFQATT and CDR2 SNEGSKA (reference sequence). Between the trimmed V and J ends, which lost 3 bases and 6 bases, there was a span of 11 bases. The CDR3 DNA follows: TGCAGTGCTAGTAGTGAGTCACCTGAAGCTTTCTTT. Translated: CSASSESPEAFF.

In this sample, this clone turned up many times. The gene calls are TRBV9 and TRBJ1-5; 8 positions match TRBD1. Germline V CDR1 and CDR2: SGDLS, YYNGEE. The V gene end was trimmed by 4 bases and the J gene end by 6 bases; junction bases not matched to a gene: 9. This CDR3 spans 15 amino acids. The CDR3, as DNA: TGTGCCAGCAGCCCCTACGGACAGGGAGGTCAGCCCCAGCATTTT. It translates to CASSPYGQGGQPQHF.

This clone was seen just once. The V and J genes are TRBV20-1 and TRBJ1-3; 9 nucleotides align to TRBD1. CDR1 DFQATT and CDR2 SNEGSKA come from the germline V gene (reference sequence). Losses at the gene ends were 3 bases for V and 9 bases for J; bases not matched to a gene: 6. CDR3 length equals 13 residues. The CDR3 loop reads CSASRTGVVTIYF. The CDR3 DNA reads TGCAGTGCTAGTCGGACAGGGGTTGTCACCATATATTTT.

The chain employs TRBV28 and TRBJ1-6; D not resolved. The CDR3 is 14 amino acids. Trimming removed 5 bases from V and 11 bases from J, with 16 bases in between. CDR1 and CDR2 (germline): MDHEN, SYDVKM. The CDR3 DNA sequence: TGTGCCAGCAGTCTACTTACACAGAGTACACCCCTCCACTTT. Protein sequence: CASSLLTQSTPLHF.

V gene TRBV24-1 combines with J gene TRBJ2-5; 9 bases are a match to TRBD1. Germline assignment: CDR1 KGHDR and CDR2 SFDVKD. Trimming removed 3 bases from V and 1 base from J; junction bases left unmatched: 2. The CDR3 consists of 15 residues. The CDR3 region has the DNA TGTGCCACCAGTGATGGGGGACAGGGCCAAGAGACCCAGTACTTC. As protein: CATSDGGQGQETQYF.

The chain uses TRBV18 and TRBJ2-7; no firm D call. Germline CDR1 reads KGHSH; CDR2 reads LQKENI. CDR3 length equals 13 residues. V lost 4 bases to trimming and J lost 4 bases, with 11 bases between them. In nucleotides, the CDR3 is TGTGCCAGCTCACGGGCGATGAATTACGAGCAGTACTTC. Translation gives CASSRAMNYEQYF.

A word on this clone: Other nucleotide sequences from this sample produce the same CDR3. The chain carries TRBV9 and TRBJ2-7; 8 bases fit TRBD1. CDR1 is SGDLS, CDR2 YYNGEE, per germline. J was trimmed by 2 bases and V by 3 bases; bases with no gene match: 4. The CDR3 sequence is 14 residues long. The CDR3 region is CASSATGGPYEQYF. CDR3 nucleotides: TGTGCCAGCAGCGCTACAGGGGGTCCCTACGAGCAGTACTTC.

The rearrangement joins TRBV28 to TRBJ2-1; 7 bases line up with TRBD1. CDR1 is MDHEN and CDR2 is SYDVKM in the germline V gene. This CDR3 comprises 15 residues. Trimming took 5 bases from V and 5 from J; bases not matched to a gene: 9. The CDR3 loop is CASSLMTGLNNEQFF. The CDR3 DNA reads TGTGCCAGCAGTCTCATGACAGGGCTGAACAATGAGCAGTTCTTC.

The rearrangement joins TRBV7-6 to TRBJ2-5; a possible D gene is TRBD2 (5 bases). V gave up 5 bases and J gave up 3 bases, with 19 bases separating them. CDR1 and CDR2 (germline): SGHVS, FNYEAQ. This CDR3 has 16 residues. CDR3 sequence reads: CASSHPSEGVKETQYF. The CDR3 DNA reads as TGTGCCAGCAGCCACCCCTCCGAGGGTGTGAAAGAGACCCAGTACTTC.

The chain has TRBV3-1 (or the pseudogene TRBV3-2) and TRBJ2-5; TRBD2 agrees at 8 bases. The CDR3 contains 19 residues. V shed 2 bases, J shed 1 base, and the junction held 15 bases outside the gene matches. Germline CDR1 LGHDT, CDR2 YNNKEL (reference sequence). This CDR3 is CASSQMARLRRGAQETQYF. The CDR3 DNA is TGTGCCAGCAGCCAAATGGCCCGACTCCGGCGGGGGGCCCAAGAGACCCAGTACTTC.

V gene TRBV29-1 combines with J gene TRBJ1-2; no clear D. V was pared by 0 bases and J by 3 bases, with 20 bases between. This CDR3 region has 17 residues. The germline CDR1 and CDR2 sequences are SQVTM and ANQGSEA. This CDR3 is CSVEDLNNPTGDYGYTF. The CDR3 region has the DNA TGCAGCGTTGAAGACTTGAACAACCCGACGGGAGACTATGGCTACACCTTC. Filled out from reference TRBV29-1 and TRBJ1-2, the complete variable domain reads SAVISQKPSRDICQRGTSLTIQCQVDSQVTMMFWYRQQPGQSLTLIATANQGSEATYESGFVIDKFPISRPNLTFSTLTVSNMSPEDSSIYLCSVEDLNNPTGDYGYTFGSGTRLTVV.

The sample holds a few counts of this clone. The rearrangement uses TRBV12-2 and TRBJ1-5; the table's D call of TRBD1 was not tested on the DNA. TRBV12-2 is a listed pseudogene. The CDR3 runs 14 residues. CDR3 DNA sequence: TGTGCAAGGCCATGGGGGCGGCCGAATCAGCCCCAGCATTTT. Residues: CARPWGRPNQPQHF.

The chain has TRBV6-5 and TRBJ1-4, with D unclear. The CDR3 has 14 residues. Germline lookup yields CDR1 MNHEY and CDR2 SVGAGI. Trimming removed 6 bases at V and 6 bases at J, with 14 bases between. CDR3 loop: CASSSTGNYEKLFF. The DNA of the CDR3 is TGTGCCAGCAGCTCAACCGGGAACTATGAAAAACTGTTTTTT.

The rearrangement joins TRBV19 to TRBJ2-3, with 7 bases identical to TRBD1. The J segment lost 3 bases and the V segment lost 7 bases, leaving 10 bases of the junction unmatched. The CDR3 covers 15 residues. Germline-derived CDR1 and CDR2 are LNHDA and SQIVND (reference sequence). CDR3 loop: CASTPPGGETDTQYF. The DNA of the CDR3 is TGTGCCAGTACCCCTCCAGGGGGTGAAACAGATACGCAGTATTTT.

Here the CDR3 DNA reads TGTGCCAGCAAGCGAGAGTCAGCAAACACTGAAGCTTTCTTT. Amino acid sequence: CASKRESANTEAFF. This sequence joins TRBV6-4 and TRBJ1-1; no clear D gene. CDR3 size: 14 residues. The V gene lost 7 bases and the J gene lost 2 bases, with 14 bases spanning the gap. Germline V gene lookup returns CDR1 MRHNA and CDR2 SNTAGT.

This rearrangement joins TRBV18 to TRBJ1-6; D may be TRBD1 (6 bases). The CDR3 contains 14 residues. The V gene lost 4 bases and the J gene lost 13 bases, with 17 bases spanning the gap. CDR1 and CDR2 (germline): KGHSH, LQKENI. The CDR3 protein is CASSRMGGREPLHF. CDR3 sequence (DNA): TGTGCCAGCTCACGAATGGGGGGGCGAGAGCCCCTCCACTTT. Full variable domain (rest looked up from reference TRBV18 and TRBJ1-6): NAGVMQNPRHLVRRRGQEARLRCSPMKGHSHVYWYRQLPEEGLKFMVYLQKENIIDESGMPKERFSAEFPKEGPSILRIQQVVRGDSAAYFCASSRMGGREPLHFGNGTRLTVT.

V usage is TRBV11-2 and J usage is TRBJ1-2; D gene ambiguous. In germline, CDR1 is SGHAT, CDR2 FQNNGV. This CDR3 is 16 amino acids long. Trimming removed 4 bases at V and 8 bases at J, with 23 bases between. CDR3 sequence (DNA): TGTGCCAGCAGCTCCCCCGACACGCAGGTGGTATTCGGCTACACCTTC. Residues: CASSSPDTQVVFGYTF.

A single count supports this clone. The chain employs TRBV27 and TRBJ2-7, with no clear D. The V end was cut by 2 bases, the J end by 0 bases, with 8 bases between. CDR1 MNHEY and CDR2 SMNVEV come from the germline V gene (reference sequence). This CDR3 is 14 amino acids long. CDR3: CASSLTYSSYEQYF. The CDR3 coding sequence is TGTGCCAGCAGTTTAACCTACTCCTCCTACGAGCAGTACTTC.

V gene TRBV5-1 combines with J gene TRBJ2-7, with 7 positions matching TRBD1. CDR1 SGHRS and CDR2 YFSETQ come from the germline V gene. The CDR3 contains 14 residues. J gave up 2 bases and V 4 bases, and 6 bases lay outside the gene matches. CDR3 in amino acids: CASSNRQGTYEQYF. The CDR3 DNA reads as TGCGCCAGCAGCAACAGACAGGGTACCTACGAGCAGTACTTC.

The chain links TRBV27 to TRBJ2-2; no clear D. Trimming cost V 6 bases and J 0 bases, with 11 bases left between them. CDR3 size: 15 residues. Germline V CDR1 and CDR2: MNHEY, SMNVEV (reference sequence). CDR3 region: CASRKRESNTGELFF. As DNA, the CDR3 is TGTGCCAGCAGAAAAAGAGAATCGAACACCGGGGAGCTGTTTTTT.

The rearrangement links TRBV7-9 to TRBJ2-2, with D possibly being TRBD2 (5 bases). V lost 0 bases and J lost 4, with 12 bases in between. Germline loops: CDR1 SEHNR, CDR2 FQNEAQ (reference sequence). The CDR3 sequence is 16 residues long. This chain's CDR3 is CASSLAGRGATGELFF. CDR3 nucleotide sequence: TGTGCCAGCAGCTTAGCGGGCCGGGGAGCCACCGGGGAGCTGTTTTTT.